The clone carrying this T cell receptor (beta chain) was seen a few times. The antigen is undetermined. TCRdb re-derived calls from the RT-PCR reads in MiXCR, one entry per CDR3 protein. The sample includes approximately 310,000 distinct CDR3 sequences, 20% to 25% of them seen just once. This specimen comes from a study of response to subunit inactivated influenza vaccine. V lost 6 bases, J lost 8 bases, and 16 bases lay in between. Germline V gene sequence: CDR1 ENHRY, CDR2 SYGVKD. This CDR3 region has 14 residues. Regarding the study as a whole: Authors suggested each seasonal flu vaccination may recruit only limited numbers of new T cells.

V usage is TRBV10-3 and J usage is TRBJ1-4; D may be TRBD1 (6 bases). The TCR was taken from a man in his fifties or sixties who received an inactivated influenza vaccine. The sequenced sample was PBMCs from blood, obtained about 20 months after vaccination. DNA for the CDR3: TGTGCCATCAGCCCGTCGGGGGCCCAGGAAAAACTGTTTTTT. It specifies CAISPSGAQEKLFF.